This T cell receptor beta chain was captured in a study of T cell responses to AZD1222 COVID-19 vaccine. Germline loops: CDR1 SEHNR, CDR2 FQNEAQ (reference sequence). CDR3 length: 12 amino acids. Trimming took 3 bases from V and 3 from J, leaving 2 bases between them. Broader study findings: Unmutated variant regions are reportedly targeted by nearly half of spike-specific TCRs.

Comment on this clone: The target antigen is unknown.

Produced via immunoSEQ multiplex PCR; TCRdb's table is partial and in-frame only. The sample records some 100,000 clones, about 83% being singletons. The source of this sequence is an adult in good health. Sequenced here: peripheral blood, sampled on day 0 of AZD1222 vaccination. The chain links TRBV7-9 to TRBJ2-2; D remains unclear. CDR3 sequence (DNA): TGTGCCAGCAGCTTCTACACCGGGGAGCTGTTTTTT. Translation gives CASSFYTGELFF. Together with reference TRBV7-9 and TRBJ2-2, the CDR3 gives the full variable domain: DTGVSQNPRHKITKRGQNVTFRCDPISEHNRLYWYRQTLGQGPEFLTYFQNEAQLEKSRLLSDRFSAERPKGSFSTLEIQRTEQGDSAMYLCASSFYTGELFFGEGSRLTVL.